The T cell receptor beta chain described here comes from a study of neoadjuvant anti-PD-1 for oral cavity cancer. Study-wide background: Most patients had three to four biweekly doses of 3 mg/kg nivolumab before resection.

The table lists this clone with a few counts. Clones were sequenced by immunoSEQ multiplex PCR, and TCRdb holds only the in-frame ones, with some missing. The sample lists 84,000 or so clones, approximately 84% occurring once. The germline CDR1 and CDR2 sequences are LNHDA and SQIVND (reference sequence). V lost 5 bases and J lost 15; bases outside the gene matches: 12. CDR3 length equals 13 residues. The gene calls are TRBV19 and TRBJ2-1, with 8 bases that match TRBD1. The TCR originated in a person aged 35-80 years with oral cavity squamous cell carcinoma. The source material was PBMCs, sampled before nivolumab (anti-PD-1) treatment. The CDR3 nucleotides are TGTGCCAGTAGTCTCGGACAGGGAGTAGTTAGGTTCTTC. Protein: CASSLGQGVVRFF.